This T cell receptor beta chain was found in a study of spatial heterogeneity in lung cancer. Study-wide context: Raw sequencing reads included, on average, more than eight appearances of each unique TCR and UMI combination. Findings of the study overall: Tumor mutation count correlated with how many alpha and beta TCRs expanded intratumorally.

In this sample, this clonotype turned up many times. Its antigen is not known. Germline loops: CDR1 SNHLY, CDR2 FYNNEI. This CDR3 is 13 amino acids long. V lost 6 bases, J lost 1 base, and 9 bases lay in between. The study tagged each TCR cDNA molecule with a unique molecular identifier. Each CDR3 protein is one row after TCRdb ran MiXCR on the 5' RACE reads. Of about 12,000 distinct CDR3 sequences in the sample, over 6.5% were seen once. Time point: sample taken at primary tumor resection. The donor population consisted of approximately 79 patients with untreated, early-stage non-small cell lung cancer. The input material, whole RNA from tumor, nontumor lung or frozen PBMC, was sequenced unsorted.

This chain connects TRBV2 to TRBJ1-1; a weak D match, TRBD1 (6 bases). Sequenced here: lung tumor tissue, sampled at surgery. The TCR originated in a female donor with early-stage non-small cell lung cancer. The CDR3, as DNA: TGTGCCAGCAGACAGGACAGGAACACTGAAGCTTTCTTT. Protein product: CASRQDRNTEAFF.